This T cell receptor (beta chain) was documented in a study of radiotherapy plus CTLA-4 blockade in lung cancer. Study context: Objective responses were observed in 15% to 20% of patients, and disease control was achieved by roughly 31%.

Germline values: CDR1 MNHEY, CDR2 SMNVEV (reference sequence). There are 13 residues in the CDR3. Trimming at V came to 7 bases and at J to 6 bases, leaving 8 bases not matched to a gene. This clone has more than one count but fewer than ten. Profiling relied on immunoSEQ multiplex PCR, and the TCRdb table lists in-frame clones only, not all of them. The table shows over 70,000 clones, with approximately 86% occurring only once. The receptor was isolated from a human donor with non-small cell lung cancer who had a partial response to radiotherapy plus ipilimumab. The V call is TRBV27, the J call TRBJ1-1; 7 bases fit TRBD1. The source material was peripheral blood, sampled from a patient treated with radiotherapy plus ipilimumab. The CDR3 is CASKETGSPEAFF. In nucleotides, the CDR3 is TGTGCCAGCAAAGAGACAGGGAGTCCTGAAGCTTTCTTT.